Shown below are 19 T cell receptor beta chains from a single sample sequenced in a study of spatial heterogeneity in lung cancer. In TCRdb, the 5' RACE reads were re-called with MiXCR into one record per CDR3 protein. The table shows about 94,000 distinct CDR3 sequences, with roughly a fifth occurring only once. As to time point: blood at routine non-recurrence follow-up after resection. The material sequenced was PBMCs, taken at follow-up. These receptors originate from a male donor with early-stage non-small cell lung cancer.

This clonotype was recorded a few times. The J gene is TRBJ2-2, the V gene TRBV20-1; no firm D call. The CDR3 is made up of 14 amino acids. Germline lookup yields CDR1 DFQATT and CDR2 SNEGSKA (reference sequence). The V end was cut by 0 bases, the J end by 1 base, with 6 bases between. The CDR3 region is CSARDLGNTGELFF. The CDR3 nucleotides are TGCAGTGCTAGAGATCTGGGGAACACCGGGGAGCTGTTTTTT.

This clonotype came up a few times. CDR3 protein: CASSLVLLASEQYF. Written as DNA, the CDR3 is TGCGCCAGCAGCTTGGTCCTACTAGCGAGCGAGCAGTACTTC. The chain is built from TRBV5-1 and TRBJ2-7; 7 bases align to TRBD2. The germline V gene has CDR1 SGHRS and CDR2 YFSETQ. The CDR3 totals 14 residues. After removal of 0 bases from V and 6 bases from J, the junction contained 6 bases not matched to a gene.

The chain links TRBV2 to TRBJ1-3, with 9 positions matching TRBD1. The V gene end was trimmed by 7 bases and the J gene end by 4 bases; junction bases not matched to a gene: 8. Germline V gene data show CDR1 as SNHLY and CDR2 as FYNNEI. The CDR3 has 15 residues. The CDR3 DNA follows: TGTGCCAGCAAACTACAGGGGGCAGGAGGAAACACCATATATTTT. The encoded protein is CASKLQGAGGNTIYF.

The J gene is TRBJ2-2, the V gene TRBV24-1, with TRBD1 matching 7 bases. The ends lost 10 bases at V and 3 bases at J; junction bases unmatched: 7. CDR3 length: 14 residues. The germline CDR1 and CDR2 sequences are KGHDR and SFDVKD. CDR3 nucleotide sequence: TGTGCCACTAGTCGACAGGGATACACCGGGGAGCTGTTTTTT. Encoded protein: CATSRQGYTGELFF.

The gene calls are TRBV7-2 and TRBJ1-1, with unresolved D. The germline CDR1 and CDR2 sequences are SGHTA and FQGNSA. The CDR3 spans 16 residues. V was shortened by 1 base and J by 1 base, with 13 bases between the two germline ends. The CDR3 spells CASSLGTIVQNTEAFF. CDR3 in DNA: TGTGCCAGCAGCTTAGGGACGATTGTCCAGAACACTGAAGCTTTCTTT.

The chain links TRBV20-1 to TRBJ2-7; 8 nucleotides agree with TRBD2. Per the germline V gene, CDR1 is DFQATT and CDR2 is SNEGSKA (reference sequence). V shed 3 bases, J shed 3 bases, and the junction held 7 bases outside the gene matches. The CDR3 contains 14 residues. The CDR3 DNA reads as TGCAGTGCTAGTACGGGGGGGGCCGTCTACGAGCAGTACGTC. This translates into CSASTGGAVYEQYV.

The chain links TRBV7-2 to TRBJ2-3; TRBD2 matches at 7 bases. The CDR3 contains 17 residues. The J segment lost 0 bases and the V segment lost 5 bases, leaving 11 bases of the junction unmatched. Germline CDR1 reads SGHTA; CDR2 reads FQGNSA. DNA of the CDR3: TGTGCCAGCAGCCCCCTCAGGAGTAGCGGGAGCACAGATACGCAGTATTTT. Translated, it gives CASSPLRSSGSTDTQYF.

This clonotype has at least ten counts. The J gene is TRBJ2-3, the V gene TRBV5-4; 11 nucleotides agree with TRBD2. The CDR3 extends over 15 amino acids. Germline assignment: CDR1 SGHNT and CDR2 YYREEE (reference sequence). V lost 4 bases and J lost 1; bases outside the gene matches: 2. In nucleotides, the CDR3 is TGTGCCAGCAGCCCGGGACTAGCGGGCACAGATACGCAGTATTTT. It translates to CASSPGLAGTDTQYF.

There are many counts of this clonotype. The CDR3 DNA follows: TGTGCCAGCAGCCCAGGGGGCCTAGCGGGGGGTGCAGATACGCAGTATTTT. This translates into CASSPGGLAGGADTQYF. The chain employs TRBV7-2 and TRBJ2-3, with TRBD2 matching 11 bases. Germline trimming cut 5 bases from V and 4 bases from J; bases unmatched to any gene: 11. CDR3 size: 17 residues. The germline V gene encodes CDR1 SGHTA and CDR2 FQGNSA.

This rearrangement joins TRBV7-2 to TRBJ1-1; no reliable D call. Germline V gives CDR1 SGHTA, CDR2 FQGNSA. CDR3 size: 15 residues. V was shortened by 5 bases and J by 4 bases, with 17 bases between the two germline ends. In DNA, the CDR3 is TGTGCCAGCAGCCCCCGGACGGAGCCGGGCACTGAAGCTTTCTTT. Its protein product is CASSPRTEPGTEAFF.

This clonotype appeared a few times. The CDR3 nucleotides read TGTGCCAGCAGCTCGCGGCTGGAGGGGGCCAACGTCCTGACTTTC. Its protein is CASSSRLEGANVLTF. The J gene is TRBJ2-6, the V gene TRBV7-9; D is uncertain. V lost 4 bases and J lost 4, with 11 bases in between. Germline CDR1 is SEHNR and CDR2 is FQNEAQ (reference sequence). The CDR3 has 15 residues.

This clonotype was seen only a few times. V and J are TRBV29-1 and TRBJ2-1; 9 bases are shared with TRBD1. CDR3 length equals 16 residues. J was trimmed by 3 bases and V by 4 bases; bases with no gene match: 10. In germline, CDR1 is SQVTM, CDR2 ANQGSEA. As DNA, the CDR3 is TGCAGCGTTGGAGACTCCGGGACAGGGCGCTACAATGAGCAGTTCTTC. Protein product: CSVGDSGTGRYNEQFF.

The sample holds many counts of this clonotype. V is TRBV7-2 and J is TRBJ2-1, with TRBD2 matching 9 bases. V dropped 2 bases and J dropped 4; count of bases not matched to a gene: 3. Germline CDR1 is SGHTA and CDR2 is FQGNSA. The CDR3 runs to 15 residues. CDR3 protein: CASSLRLAEYNEQFF. The DNA for the CDR3 is TGTGCCAGCAGCTTAAGACTAGCGGAATACAATGAGCAGTTCTTC.

This clonotype was seen ten or more times. The rearrangement joins TRBV21-1 to TRBJ2-7. TRBV21-1 is recorded as a pseudogene. This CDR3 spans 10 amino acids. CDR3 protein: CASTSYEQYV. In DNA, the CDR3 is TGTGCCAGCACCTCCTACGAGCAGTACGTC.

Points on this clonotype: The junction departs from the called germline gene at one end, perhaps through a read error. The chain joins TRBV25-1 to TRBJ1-2; 7 bases agree with TRBD1. This CDR3 comprises 16 residues. Germline CDR1 reads MGHDK; CDR2 reads SYGVNS. CDR3 protein: CASSAPGQRGNNGYTF. The CDR3, as DNA: TGTGCCAGCAGTGCTCCGGGACAGAGGGGTAACAATGGCTACACCTTC.

This chain's CDR3 is CSVGSGETQYF. The CDR3 DNA reads TGCAGCGTAGGGTCTGGAGAGACCCAGTACTTC. This sequence joins TRBV29-1 and TRBJ2-5; no clear D gene. Trimming stripped 6 bases from V and 4 bases from J, with 9 bases between. Germline lookup yields CDR1 SQVTM and CDR2 ANQGSEA. This CDR3 comprises 11 residues.

This clonotype was counted a few times. The gene calls are TRBV10-3 and TRBJ2-1; TRBD2 aligns across 9 bases. CDR3 length: 15 residues. The junction had 9 bases not matched to a gene; V was cut back by 7 bases and J by 5 bases. The germline V gene encodes CDR1 ENHRY and CDR2 SYGVKD. The CDR3 loop reads CAIKVAGGLDNEQFF. The CDR3 DNA reads TGTGCCATCAAGGTCGCGGGGGGGCTTGACAATGAGCAGTTCTTC.

The V and J genes are TRBV7-9 and TRBJ2-3; D uncertain. This CDR3 contains 13 residues. Trimming cost V 8 bases and J 1 base, with 10 bases left between them. Germline V lookup: CDR1 SEHNR, CDR2 FQNEAQ (reference sequence). CDR3 loop: CASDALGTDTQYF. The CDR3 DNA follows: TGTGCCAGCGACGCCTTAGGCACAGATACGCAGTATTTT.

This chain uses TRBV27 with TRBJ1-1; the D is unclear. The CDR3 covers 13 residues. Per the germline V gene, CDR1 is MNHEY and CDR2 is SMNVEV (reference sequence). Trimming shortened V by 7 bases and J by 1 base, and 10 bases separated the two germline ends. In nucleotides, the CDR3 is TGTGCCAGCACCTCCGGTACGAACACTGAAGCTTTCTTT. Protein: CASTSGTNTEAFF.